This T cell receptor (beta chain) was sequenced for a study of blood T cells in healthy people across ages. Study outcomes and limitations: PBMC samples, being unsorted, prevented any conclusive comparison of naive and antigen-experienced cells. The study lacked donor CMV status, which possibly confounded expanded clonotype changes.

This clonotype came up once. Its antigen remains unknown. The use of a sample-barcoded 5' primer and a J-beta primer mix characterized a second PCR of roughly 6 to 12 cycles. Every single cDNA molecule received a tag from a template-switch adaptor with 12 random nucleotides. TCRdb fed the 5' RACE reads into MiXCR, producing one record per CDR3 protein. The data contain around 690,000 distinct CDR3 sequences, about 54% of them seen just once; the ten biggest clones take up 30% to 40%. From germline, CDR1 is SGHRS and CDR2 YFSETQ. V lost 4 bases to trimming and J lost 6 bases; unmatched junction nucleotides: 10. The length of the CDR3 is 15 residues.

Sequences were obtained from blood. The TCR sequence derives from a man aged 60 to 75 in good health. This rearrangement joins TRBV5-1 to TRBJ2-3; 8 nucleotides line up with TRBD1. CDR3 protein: CASSAGQGPHDTQYF. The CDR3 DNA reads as TGCGCCAGCAGCGCTGGACAGGGACCCCATGATACGCAGTATTTT.